Below are 25 T cell receptor beta chains sequenced from a single sample in a study of a mutant IDH1 vaccine in newly diagnosed glioma. Libraries were prepared by immunoSEQ multiplex PCR; TCRdb keeps only in-frame clonotypes and omits some of them. In the table there are about 69,000 clones, around 87% of which are singletons. Which antigens these TCRs recognize remains unknown. Time point described: week 35, safety follow-up. Vaccination comprised doses that each held 300 ug of mutant IDH1 20-mer peptide, plus topical imiquimod. Specimen: PBMCs, collected from a glioma patient whose treatment included an IDH1 peptide vaccine. The receptors come from a man aged 25-45 years with glioma.

V usage is TRBV27 and J usage is TRBJ2-1, with D possibly TRBD2 on 6 matching bases. The CDR3 has 13 amino acids. Deletions cut 4 bases from V and 7 bases from J, with 11 bases between. Germline V CDR1 and CDR2: MNHEY, SMNVEV (reference sequence). The CDR3 sequence: CASSSGLQNEQFF. CDR3 sequence (DNA): TGTGCCAGCAGTTCGGGACTGCAAAATGAGCAGTTCTTC.

This clone was counted between two and nine times. The rearrangement joins TRBV25-1 to TRBJ1-1; D perhaps matches TRBD1 (5 bases). CDR3 length equals 14 residues. CDR1 is MGHDK, CDR2 SYGVNS, per germline. V gave up 6 bases and J gave up 2 bases, with 13 bases separating them. CDR3 DNA sequence: TGTGCCAGCAGCCGACAGCTCGGCAACACTGAAGCTTTCTTT. Protein product: CASSRQLGNTEAFF.

The chain couples TRBV5-4 to TRBJ1-1; D uncertain. The CDR3 contains 13 residues. CDR1 is SGHNT, CDR2 YYREEE, per germline (reference sequence). V dropped 1 base and J dropped 0 bases, with 4 bases sitting between them. CDR3 sequence (DNA): TGTGCCAGCAGCTTGCGGCTGAACACTGAAGCTTTCTTT. Translating gives CASSLRLNTEAFF. Full variable domain (missing parts from reference TRBV5-4 and TRBJ1-1): ETGVTQSPTHLIKTRGQQVTLRCSSQSGHNTVSWYQQALGQGPQFIFQYYREEENGRGNFPPRFSGLQFPNYSSELNVNALELDDSALYLCASSLRLNTEAFFGQGTRLTVV.

This clone was seen a single time. The rearrangement uses TRBV7-3 and TRBJ1-1; D is possibly TRBD1 (6 bases). The CDR3 covers 13 residues. Trimming took off 5 bases at V and 5 bases at J, with 12 bases between the two ends. Germline V gives CDR1 SGHTA, CDR2 FQGTGA. The CDR3 sequence: CASSLQGETEAFF. The CDR3 DNA reads as TGTGCCAGCAGCCTACAGGGTGAGACTGAAGCTTTCTTT.

V gene TRBV27 combines with J gene TRBJ2-3; D may be TRBD1 (6 bases). V gave up 10 bases and J gave up 2 bases, with 13 bases separating them. The CDR3 loop spans 13 amino acids. Germline V gives CDR1 MNHEY, CDR2 SMNVEV (reference sequence). CDR3: CATSDRLTDTQYF. The CDR3 DNA follows: TGTGCCACCTCGGACAGACTCACAGATACGCAGTATTTT.

The chain links TRBV7-3 to TRBJ2-1, with TRBD2 matching over 15 bases. V lost 2 bases and J lost 12; bases outside the gene matches: 11. The V gene's germline CDR1 is SGHTA and CDR2 FQGTGA. The CDR3 contains 17 residues. The CDR3 DNA reads as TGTGCCAGCAGCTTAGGTCCGGGACTAGCGGGAGGTAGTCGGCAGTTCTTC. It translates to CASSLGPGLAGGSRQFF.

This clone was found once. This chain connects TRBV7-9 to TRBJ2-3, with D perhaps TRBD2 (5 bases). Germline V CDR1 and CDR2: SEHNR, FQNEAQ (reference sequence). The CDR3 is made up of 15 amino acids. Deletions cut 0 bases from V and 14 bases from J, with 21 bases between. In DNA, the CDR3 is TGTGCCAGCAGCTTAGCGCTTCTCGTAGGCGGGTTTCGGTATTTT. It translates to CASSLALLVGGFRYF.

This rearrangement joins TRBV6-1 to TRBJ1-1; no clear D. The CDR3 is made up of 15 amino acids. CDR1 is MNHNS, CDR2 SASEGT, per germline. With 0 bases removed from V and 1 base from J, the gap between germline ends came to 9 bases. CDR3 loop: CASSEARGGNTEAFF. The DNA for the CDR3 is TGTGCCAGCAGTGAAGCGCGGGGTGGGAACACTGAAGCTTTCTTT.

The CDR3 coding sequence is TGTGCCAGCAGTTCAACCGGGACTAGGATCTACGAGCAGTACTTC. It codes for CASSSTGTRIYEQYF. The V call is TRBV28, the J call TRBJ2-7; TRBD2 agrees at 8 bases. This CDR3 contains 15 residues. J gave up 3 bases and V 4 bases, and 8 bases lay outside the gene matches. CDR1 and CDR2 from the germline V gene are MDHEN and SYDVKM. The full variable domain, rest sourced from reference TRBV28 and TRBJ2-7, is DVKVTQSSRYLVKRTGEKVFLECVQDMDHENMFWYRQDPGLGLRLIYFSYDVKMKEKGDIPEGYSVSREKKERFSLILESASTNQTSMYLCASSSTGTRIYEQYFGPGTRLTVT.

This rearrangement joins TRBV29-1 to TRBJ1-5, with a possible D match to TRBD1 (5 bases). Deletions cut 5 bases from V and 4 bases from J, with 12 bases between. The CDR3 totals 13 residues. Germline CDR1 is SQVTM and CDR2 is ANQGSEA. Here the CDR3 reads CSVNLGGNQPQHF. CDR3 coding DNA: TGCAGCGTTAACCTCGGGGGGAATCAGCCCCAGCATTTT.

This clone has only a few counts. The J gene is TRBJ1-4, the V gene TRBV28; 7 bases agree with TRBD1. V shed 5 bases, J shed 8 bases, and the junction held 8 bases outside the gene matches. Germline assignment: CDR1 MDHEN and CDR2 SYDVKM. The CDR3 has 14 residues. CDR3 protein: CASSKQGFLEKLFF. The CDR3 bases are TGTGCCAGCAGTAAACAGGGGTTTTTAGAAAAACTGTTTTTT. Filled out from reference TRBV28 and TRBJ1-4, the complete variable domain reads DVKVTQSSRYLVKRTGEKVFLECVQDMDHENMFWYRQDPGLGLRLIYFSYDVKMKEKGDIPEGYSVSREKKERFSLILESASTNQTSMYLCASSKQGFLEKLFFGSGTQLSVL.

The gene calls are TRBV28 and TRBJ1-2; D remains unclear. Germline V lookup: CDR1 MDHEN, CDR2 SYDVKM. CDR3 length: 15 residues. V dropped 5 bases and J dropped 8 bases, with 21 bases sitting between them. CDR3 in DNA: TGTGCCAGCAGTCCAGGAGGGCGTCATCGTTCCGGCTACACCTTC. Translation: CASSPGGRHRSGYTF.

V and J are TRBV10-3 and TRBJ2-5; 9 bases map to TRBD1. The CDR3 contains 13 residues. V lost 7 bases, J lost 3 bases, and 3 bases stayed unmatched. Looked up from germline, CDR1 is ENHRY and CDR2 is SYGVKD. The CDR3 loop reads CAIKGQGEETQYF. The CDR3 nucleotides are TGTGCCATCAAGGGACAGGGTGAAGAGACCCAGTACTTC.

The chain couples TRBV15 to TRBJ2-1; 11 bases fit TRBD2. Germline CDR1 is LNHNV and CDR2 is YYDKDF (reference sequence). This CDR3 has 13 residues. The CDR3 nucleotides are TGTGCTCTGGGACTAGCGGAGGGCGATGAGCAGTTCTTC. Amino acids: CALGLAEGDEQFF.

The rearrangement joins TRBV13 to TRBJ2-1, with a weak D call TRBD2 (7 bases). With 5 bases removed from V and 6 bases from J, the gap between germline ends came to 11 bases. This CDR3 has 13 amino acids. CDR1 is PRHDT and CDR2 is FYEKMQ in the germline V gene (reference sequence). CDR3 amino acids: CASSRGGANEQFF. CDR3 nucleotide sequence: TGTGCCAGCAGCCGTGGGGGGGCCAATGAGCAGTTCTTC.

This chain links TRBV7-8 with TRBJ2-2; 8 bases fit TRBD2. The V gene's germline CDR1 is SGHVS and CDR2 FQNEAQ. The ends lost 1 base at V and 1 base at J; junction bases unmatched: 11. This CDR3 contains 19 residues. For the CDR3, the DNA is TGTGCCAGCAGCTTAGGTTGGGGGGCGGGAGGACTGAACACCGGGGAGCTGTTTTTT. Amino acid sequence: CASSLGWGAGGLNTGELFF.

V gene TRBV5-1 combines with J gene TRBJ2-1; maybe TRBD1 (6 bases). Between the trimmed V and J ends, which lost 2 bases and 6 bases, there was a span of 15 bases. In germline, CDR1 is SGHRS, CDR2 YFSETQ. CDR3 size: 15 residues. The CDR3 protein is CASSFMGQVANEQFF. CDR3 coding DNA: TGCGCCAGCAGCTTTATGGGACAAGTTGCCAATGAGCAGTTCTTC.

The genes are TRBV5-1 and TRBJ1-1; D uncertain. This CDR3 comprises 13 residues. CDR1 SGHRS and CDR2 YFSETQ come from the germline V gene. V lost 5 bases and J 1 base, leaving 9 bases between the germline ends. In DNA, the CDR3 is TGCGCCAGCAGTATCACCGGGAACACTGAAGCTTTCTTT. It codes for CASSITGNTEAFF. Filled out from reference TRBV5-1 and TRBJ1-1, the complete variable domain reads KAGVTQTPRYLIKTRGQQVTLSCSPISGHRSVSWYQQTPGQGLQFLFEYFSETQRNKGNFPGRFSGRQFSNSRSEMNVSTLELGDSALYLCASSITGNTEAFFGQGTRLTVV.

The CDR3 protein is CASSLPRTGGEETQYF. In DNA, the CDR3 is TGTGCCAGCAGCTTACCTAGGACAGGAGGAGAAGAGACCCAGTACTTC. J is TRBJ2-5 and V is TRBV7-6; 7 bases are a match to TRBD1. CDR1 and CDR2 from the germline V gene are SGHVS and FNYEAQ. V lost 2 bases and J lost 3; bases outside the gene matches: 9. There are 16 residues in the CDR3. The variable domain in full, with the rest retrieved from reference TRBV7-6 and TRBJ2-5, is GAGVSQSPRYKVTKRGQDVALRCDPISGHVSLYWYRQALGQGPEFLTYFNYEAQQDKSGLPNDRFSAERPEGSISTLTIQRTEQRDSAMYRCASSLPRTGGEETQYFGPGTRLLVL.

The chain carries TRBV7-3 and TRBJ2-1, with 9 bases identical to TRBD2. The CDR3 has 15 residues. Germline CDR1 is SGHTA and CDR2 is FQGTGA. The V and J ends lost 6 bases and 8 bases, in that order; junction bases with no gene match: 11. CDR3 coding DNA: TGTGCCAGCAGGAACACCGGGACTAGCAAGCATGAGCAGTTCTTC. Its protein product is CASRNTGTSKHEQFF.

This rearrangement joins TRBV4-2 to TRBJ2-7; a weak D match, TRBD1 (5 bases). Germline CDR1 and CDR2: LGHNA and YNFKEQ. V was shortened by 1 base and J by 2 bases, with 12 bases between the two germline ends. The CDR3 runs to 15 residues. In nucleotides, the CDR3 is TGTGCCAGCAGCCAAGGGGGTGGGGCAGCCTACGAGCAGTACTTC. Translation gives CASSQGGGAAYEQYF.

V usage is TRBV7-3 and J usage is TRBJ2-1, with D maybe TRBD2 (7 bases). Germline V lookup: CDR1 SGHTA, CDR2 FQGTGA. The CDR3 has 13 residues. The V end was cut by 4 bases, the J end by 9 bases, with 13 bases between. CDR3 protein: CASSSRRGGEQFF. The DNA for the CDR3 is TGTGCCAGCAGCTCAAGAAGGGGGGGTGAGCAGTTCTTC.

This chain joins TRBV28 and TRBJ1-5; D remains ambiguous. The CDR3 loop spans 16 amino acids. Deletions cut 4 bases from V and 7 bases from J, with 20 bases between. CDR1 is MDHEN and CDR2 is SYDVKM in the germline V gene. The chain's CDR3 is CASSYSSFLFRQPQHF. The CDR3 bases are TGTGCCAGCAGTTACAGTTCATTTCTGTTCCGGCAGCCCCAGCATTTT. Looking up the rest from reference TRBV28 and TRBJ1-5 gives the full variable domain: DVKVTQSSRYLVKRTGEKVFLECVQDMDHENMFWYRQDPGLGLRLIYFSYDVKMKEKGDIPEGYSVSREKKERFSLILESASTNQTSMYLCASSYSSFLFRQPQHFGDGTRLSIL.

This chain uses TRBV4-1 with TRBJ1-5, with 10 bases fitting TRBD1. The junction had 10 bases not matched to a gene; V was cut back by 5 bases and J by 3 bases. This CDR3 has 17 residues. The germline V gene has CDR1 MGHRA and CDR2 YSYEKL. The CDR3 DNA reads TGCGCCAGCAGCAGAGGCTCCGGGACAGGGGTCAATCAGCCCCAGCATTTT. This gives the protein CASSRGSGTGVNQPQHF.

The chain couples TRBV6-6 to TRBJ1-2; possible D gene TRBD1, 5 bases. Germline CDR1 reads MNHNY; CDR2 reads SVGAGI (reference sequence). V lost 4 bases to trimming and J lost 2 bases, with 11 bases between them. This CDR3 has 14 amino acids. CDR3 residues: CASSSRAGNYGYTF. The CDR3 coding sequence is TGTGCCAGCAGTTCCAGGGCAGGCAACTATGGCTACACCTTC.